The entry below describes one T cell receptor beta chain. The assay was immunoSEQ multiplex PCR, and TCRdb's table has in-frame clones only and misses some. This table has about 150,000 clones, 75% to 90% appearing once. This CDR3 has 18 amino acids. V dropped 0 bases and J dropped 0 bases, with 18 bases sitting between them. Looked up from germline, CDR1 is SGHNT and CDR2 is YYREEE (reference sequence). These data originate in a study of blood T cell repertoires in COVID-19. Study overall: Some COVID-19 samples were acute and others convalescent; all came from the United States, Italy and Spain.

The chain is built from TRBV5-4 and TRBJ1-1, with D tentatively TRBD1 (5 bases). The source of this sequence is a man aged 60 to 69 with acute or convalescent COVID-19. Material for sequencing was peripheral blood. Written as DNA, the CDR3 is TGTGCCAGCAGCTTGGCTTGGGGCCCGCTGGGGATGAACACTGAAGCTTTCTTT. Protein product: CASSLAWGPLGMNTEAFF.